These 24 T cell receptor beta chains were sequenced from one sample in a study of shared clonotypes between healthy human individuals (dated by TCRdb to 2018 to 2020). Receptor libraries were prepared by the immunoSEQ multiplex PCR assay. TCRdb took over this immuneACCESS table, retaining in-frame rearrangements with V and J assigned. Such tables are incomplete; in checked studies, under half of the missing clones stem from an unresolved V gene, and the remainder is unexplained. For this sample the table gives about 490,000 clones, of which about three quarters were detected only once. The ten largest clonotypes hold about an eighth of the sample. Specimen: PBMCs. The receptors here all came from a woman between 35 and 50 years old in good health. Some clones in this sample may be carry-over from other donors' samples.

The chain carries TRBV2 and TRBJ2-1; 13 nucleotides agree with TRBD2. The germline gives CDR1 SNHLY, CDR2 FYNNEI. The CDR3 length is 16 residues. J gave up 9 bases and V 3 bases, and 8 bases lay outside the gene matches. The DNA for the CDR3 is TGTGCCAGCAGTGACCGGACTAGCGGGAGAATAGTTGAGCAGTTCTTC. Protein sequence: CASSDRTSGRIVEQFF.

The chain joins TRBV6-1 to TRBJ2-1; 8 bases fit TRBD2. V lost 5 bases to trimming and J lost 1 base; unmatched junction nucleotides: 4. Germline V lookup: CDR1 MNHNS, CDR2 SASEGT. CDR3 length equals 15 residues. Here the CDR3 DNA reads TGTGCCAGCAGTAGTAGCGGGAAATCCTACAATGAGCAGTTCTTC. Encoded protein: CASSSSGKSYNEQFF.

The sample holds one count of this clone. This rearrangement joins TRBV7-3 to TRBJ2-1; 12 bases match TRBD2. Germline assignment: CDR1 SGHTA and CDR2 FQGTGA. V lost 8 bases, J lost 1 base, and 6 bases stayed unmatched. CDR3 length: 16 amino acids. Written as DNA, the CDR3 is TGTGCCAGCGCGGTGCTAGCGGGAGGGTCCTACAATGAGCAGTTCTTC. Translation: CASAVLAGGSYNEQFF. The variable domain in full, completed from reference TRBV7-3 and TRBJ2-1, reads GAGVSQTPSNKVTEKGKYVELRCDPISGHTALYWYRQSLGQGPEFLIYFQGTGAADDSGLPNDRFFAVRPEGSVSTLKIQRTERGDSAVYLCASAVLAGGSYNEQFFGPGTRLTVL.

The chain employs TRBV5-4 and TRBJ2-7, with D possibly being TRBD1 or TRBD2 (5 bases each). V lost 0 bases and J 3 bases, leaving 16 bases between the germline ends. From germline, CDR1 is SGHNT and CDR2 YYREEE (reference sequence). This CDR3 is 16 amino acids long. The CDR3 region has the DNA TGTGCCAGCAGCTTGGGAGGGGCGGCGCCCTTCTACGAGCAGTACTTC. As protein: CASSLGGAAPFYEQYF.

This clone was detected a few times. The rearrangement joins TRBV5-1 to TRBJ1-1; D is uncertain. Trimming removed 0 bases from V and 1 base from J, with 7 bases in between. This CDR3 is 14 amino acids long. Germline V gene data show CDR1 as SGHRS and CDR2 as YFSETQ. The CDR3 DNA reads TGCGCCAGCAGCTTGGCCTCAGAGAACACTGAAGCTTTCTTT. Its translation is CASSLASENTEAFF.

The chain uses TRBV5-4 and TRBJ1-1, with a possible D match to TRBD1 (6 bases). Trimming pared 0 bases from V and 5 bases from J, leaving 14 bases between. The germline V gene has CDR1 SGHNT and CDR2 YYREEE (reference sequence). The CDR3 consists of 15 residues. This CDR3 is CASSLVPGGTTEAFF. In DNA, the CDR3 is TGTGCCAGCAGCTTGGTCCCGGGGGGCACGACTGAAGCTTTCTTT.

The gene calls are TRBV11-2 and TRBJ1-6; the match to TRBD1 covers 12 bases. The CDR3 is 15 residues long. The junction had 3 bases not matched to a gene; V was cut back by 5 bases and J by 7 bases. Germline V gives CDR1 SGHAT, CDR2 FQNNGV. The CDR3 DNA reads TGTGCCAGCAGCCGGGGGACAGGGGGCAATTCACCCCTCCACTTT. Amino acids: CASSRGTGGNSPLHF.

The V call is TRBV11-3, the J call TRBJ2-7; TRBD2 is a possible D gene (6 bases). The V end lost 5 bases, the J end lost 3 bases, and 8 bases lay between the germline ends. The CDR3 has 12 amino acids. CDR1 is SGHNT and CDR2 is YENEEA in the germline V gene. The CDR3 is CASSRGDYEQYF. In DNA form, the CDR3 reads TGTGCCAGCAGCCGCGGGGACTACGAGCAGTACTTC.

Of note for this clone: The sample holds other DNA sequences that translate to the same CDR3. The rearrangement joins TRBV6-1 to TRBJ2-7, with TRBD1 identical over 7 bases. The CDR3 length is 14 residues. J gave up 2 bases and V 1 base, and 2 bases lay outside the gene matches. The germline CDR1 and CDR2 sequences are MNHNS and SASEGT. This CDR3 is CASSEGQGAYEQYF. The CDR3 DNA follows: TGTGCCAGCAGTGAAGGACAGGGAGCCTACGAGCAGTACTTC.

The rearrangement joins TRBV30 to TRBJ2-2; D not certain. The V and J ends lost 0 bases and 6 bases respectively, with 8 bases between them. The CDR3 runs 13 residues. CDR1 GTSNPN and CDR2 SVGIG come from the germline V gene (reference sequence). The CDR3 spells CAWSVVFPGELFF. CDR3 sequence (DNA): TGTGCCTGGAGTGTTGTGTTTCCCGGGGAGCTGTTTTTT.

The chain couples TRBV7-2 to TRBJ2-1; TRBD2 aligns across 7 bases. The CDR3 spans 14 residues. V trimming: 1 base; J trimming: 10 bases; junction bases outside the gene matches: 7. Germline V CDR1 and CDR2: SGHTA, FQGNSA. The CDR3 is CASSLEGTTREQFF. The CDR3 DNA is TGTGCCAGCAGCTTAGAGGGGACTACTAGGGAGCAGTTCTTC.

The CDR3, as DNA: TGTGCCAGCAGTGACTCCCCCGCACTAGCGGATGCCTACAATGAGCAGTTCTTC. This translates into CASSDSPALADAYNEQFF. V is TRBV6-4 and J is TRBJ2-1; 8 bases are a match to TRBD2. V was pared by 0 bases and J by 2 bases, with 9 bases of the junction left unmatched. CDR1 and CDR2 (germline): MRHNA, SNTAGT. The CDR3 loop spans 18 amino acids.

The chain is built from TRBV27 and TRBJ1-2; D may be TRBD1 (5 bases). Trimming took 6 bases from V and 5 from J, leaving 16 bases between them. CDR1 is MNHEY, CDR2 SMNVEV, per germline (reference sequence). This CDR3 is 14 amino acids long. As DNA, the CDR3 is TGTGCCAGCAGGCCCCGAGGGACTGGGTATGGCTACACCTTC. Amino acids: CASRPRGTGYGYTF.

The V and J genes are TRBV5-6 and TRBJ2-1, with D possibly TRBD2 on 5 matching bases. The germline CDR1 and CDR2 sequences are SGHDT and YYEEEE. V lost 2 bases and J lost 0, with 9 bases in between. The CDR3 is made up of 15 amino acids. CDR3 sequence: CASSFGLSSYNEQFF. The CDR3 DNA is TGTGCCAGCAGCTTCGGACTTAGCTCCTACAATGAGCAGTTCTTC.

The chain links TRBV29-1 to TRBJ2-5; D is unclear. This CDR3 comprises 13 residues. V gave up 3 bases and J gave up 1 base, with 9 bases separating them. Per the germline V gene, CDR1 is SQVTM and CDR2 is ANQGSEA. In DNA form, the CDR3 reads TGCAGCGTTGACGCGCAGTCCCAAGAGACCCAGTACTTC. This sequence encodes CSVDAQSQETQYF. Combining the CDR3 with reference TRBV29-1 and TRBJ2-5 gives the whole variable domain SAVISQKPSRDICQRGTSLTIQCQVDSQVTMMFWYRQQPGQSLTLIATANQGSEATYESGFVIDKFPISRPNLTFSTLTVSNMSPEDSSIYLCSVDAQSQETQYFGPGTRLLVL.

This clone turned up a few times. This chain joins TRBV11-2 and TRBJ2-3; TRBD2 aligns across 7 bases. This CDR3 has 15 residues. The germline V gene has CDR1 SGHAT and CDR2 FQNNGV. Trimming took 1 base from V and 6 from J; bases not matched to a gene: 7. In DNA form, the CDR3 reads TGTGCCAGCAGCTTAGCGGGGGAGGGTTTTGATACGCAGTATTTT. Protein product: CASSLAGEGFDTQYF.

This clone showed up just a few times. The V call is TRBV30, the J call TRBJ2-2, with unresolved D. Trimming shortened V by 0 bases and J by 1 base, and 9 bases separated the two germline ends. CDR1 GTSNPN and CDR2 SVGIG come from the germline V gene (reference sequence). The CDR3 covers 15 residues. In DNA form, the CDR3 reads TGTGCCTGGAGTGTAAGGCCCCAGAACACCGGGGAGCTGTTTTTT. This codes for CAWSVRPQNTGELFF.

This chain connects TRBV5-4 to TRBJ2-3; D unresolved. The germline gives CDR1 SGHNT, CDR2 YYREEE (reference sequence). Trimming cost V 4 bases and J 5 bases, with 11 bases left between them. CDR3 length equals 13 residues. The CDR3 is CASSPPQEDTQYF. CDR3 coding DNA: TGTGCCAGCAGCCCCCCCCAGGAAGATACGCAGTATTTT.

The chain employs TRBV28 and TRBJ2-3, with unresolved D. This CDR3 spans 11 amino acids. CDR1 and CDR2 (germline): MDHEN, SYDVKM. Trimming took 3 bases from V and 6 from J, leaving 4 bases between them. The CDR3: CASSFFDTQYF. The CDR3 bases are TGTGCCAGCAGTTTTTTCGATACGCAGTATTTT.

This clone was seen more than once but under ten times. This chain links TRBV14 with TRBJ2-1; 8 bases map to TRBD2. J was trimmed by 0 bases and V by 0 bases; bases with no gene match: 4. The CDR3 sequence is 17 residues long. The V gene's germline CDR1 is SGHDN and CDR2 FVKESK. The CDR3 protein is CASSQDAGGGSYNEQFF. The CDR3 nucleotides are TGTGCCAGCAGCCAAGATGCCGGGGGGGGCTCCTACAATGAGCAGTTCTTC.

The chain couples TRBV4-1 to TRBJ1-5; D is perhaps TRBD1 (5 bases). The CDR3 totals 15 residues. Germline V lookup: CDR1 MGHRA, CDR2 YSYEKL. V was cut by 5 bases and J by 3 bases, with 14 bases left in between. CDR3 sequence reads: CASSGGGWDNQPQHF. CDR3 DNA sequence: TGCGCCAGCAGCGGGGGAGGGTGGGACAATCAGCCCCAGCATTTT.

The chain carries TRBV9 and TRBJ2-1; the match to TRBD1 covers 12 bases. V gave up 6 bases and J gave up 6 bases; unmatched junction bases: 10. This CDR3 spans 16 amino acids. The V gene's germline CDR1 is SGDLS and CDR2 YYNGEE. CDR3 bases: TGTGCCAGCACCCTCCGGGGGGACAGGGGGCTCAATGAGCAGTTCTTC. Its translation: CASTLRGDRGLNEQFF.

A few counts support this clone. This chain uses TRBV6-1 with TRBJ2-2; D tentatively reads TRBD1 or TRBD2 (5 bases each). The length of the CDR3 is 14 residues. Trimming pared 6 bases from V and 6 bases from J, leaving 14 bases between. Germline CDR1 and CDR2: MNHNS and SASEGT. The DNA for the CDR3 is TGTGCCAGCAGCCGCAGCAGGGACCCCGGGGAGCTGTTTTTT. Translating it yields CASSRSRDPGELFF.

This sequence joins TRBV6-5 and TRBJ2-5; D is perhaps TRBD1 or TRBD2 (5 bases each). Trimming shortened V by 0 bases and J by 7 bases, and 15 bases separated the two germline ends. The CDR3 is 15 amino acids. CDR1 MNHEY and CDR2 SVGAGI come from the germline V gene. The CDR3 here is CASSYSPGPGGTQYF. CDR3 sequence (DNA): TGTGCCAGCAGTTACTCGCCAGGGCCTGGGGGGACCCAGTACTTC.